This entry lists 21 T cell receptor beta chains sequenced from one sample in a study of Ad26.COV2.S vaccination and SARS-CoV-2 variants. Sequencing used immunoSEQ multiplex PCR; TCRdb keeps in-frame clones, though not all of them. The repertoire holds about 94,000 clones, with less than 85% as singletons. This material consisted of peripheral blood, taken after recovery from COVID-19. These receptors were taken from a human donor who had recovered from COVID-19.

This rearrangement joins TRBV5-1 to TRBJ1-3; maybe TRBD1 (5 bases). Germline V CDR1 and CDR2: SGHRS, YFSETQ. The CDR3 spans 14 residues. The ends were cut back, 2 bases at V and 4 bases at J, with 10 bases in the middle. CDR3 sequence (DNA): TGCGCCAGCAGCTTAGGGGCAACAGGAAACACCATATATTTT. It encodes CASSLGATGNTIYF.

CDR3 protein: CASSQDYRNFYNEQFF. CDR3 sequence (DNA): TGTGCCAGCAGCCAAGACTACCGGAACTTCTACAATGAGCAGTTCTTC. This rearrangement joins TRBV4-2 to TRBJ2-1; D remains ambiguous. The V end lost 0 bases, the J end lost 3 bases, and 12 bases lay between the germline ends. This CDR3 is built from 16 residues. Per germline, CDR1 LGHNA and CDR2 YNFKEQ.

This sequence joins TRBV25-1 and TRBJ1-4; 7 positions agree with TRBD1. Germline-derived CDR1 and CDR2 are MGHDK and SYGVNS. The CDR3 extends over 13 amino acids. V gave up 8 bases and J gave up 8 bases; unmatched junction bases: 8. The CDR3 bases are TGTGCCAGCGGTGCGACAGGGACCGAAAAACTGTTTTTT. Residues: CASGATGTEKLFF.

The chain is built from TRBV3-1 (or the pseudogene TRBV3-2) and TRBJ2-3, with D possibly being TRBD2 (5 bases). The V end was cut by 1 base, the J end by 3 bases, with 11 bases between. There are 15 residues in the CDR3. The germline gives CDR1 LGHDT, CDR2 YNNKEL (reference sequence). The DNA for the CDR3 is TGTGCCAGCAGCCAAGGACGAGGGAGAACAGATACGCAGTATTTT. Its protein product is CASSQGRGRTDTQYF.

This clone was seen only once. The rearrangement joins TRBV18 to TRBJ1-1; a weak D match, TRBD1 (6 bases). V was cut by 3 bases and J by 4 bases, with 18 bases left in between. CDR3 length: 16 amino acids. Germline CDR1 KGHSH, CDR2 LQKENI. This chain's CDR3 is CASSPTAGAAPTEAFF. CDR3 in DNA: TGTGCCAGCTCACCTACGGCAGGGGCCGCCCCCACTGAAGCTTTCTTT.

The chain has TRBV5-1 and TRBJ2-7; D perhaps matches TRBD2 (6 bases). This CDR3 is 15 amino acids long. Germline loops: CDR1 SGHRS, CDR2 YFSETQ. The V end lost 0 bases, the J end lost 3 bases, and 13 bases lay between the germline ends. CDR3 in amino acids: CASSLVGGRVYEQYF. The CDR3 bases are TGCGCCAGCAGCTTGGTTGGGGGGAGAGTCTACGAGCAGTACTTC.

The chain has TRBV19 and TRBJ1-2; tentatively, D is TRBD1 (5 bases). Germline CDR1 is LNHDA and CDR2 is SQIVND (reference sequence). V dropped 4 bases and J dropped 2 bases, with 11 bases sitting between them. This CDR3 contains 14 residues. CDR3 sequence (DNA): TGTGCCAGTAGTAGCCCCGACAGAAACTATGGCTACACCTTC. Amino acid sequence: CASSSPDRNYGYTF.

The chain links TRBV4-1 to TRBJ2-3; 8 positions match TRBD2. This CDR3 has 16 amino acids. The germline V gene encodes CDR1 MGHRA and CDR2 YSYEKL. J was trimmed by 5 bases and V by 0 bases; bases with no gene match: 7. CDR3 in DNA: TGCGCCAGCAGCCAAGATAAACCGGGAGGGGAAGATACGCAGTATTTT. It encodes CASSQDKPGGEDTQYF.

This clone showed up just once. The gene calls are TRBV3-1 (or the pseudogene TRBV3-2) and TRBJ1-3, with D unclear. CDR1 and CDR2 (germline): LGHDT, YNNKEL (reference sequence). This CDR3 comprises 16 residues. With 2 bases removed from V and 0 bases from J, the gap between germline ends came to 11 bases. CDR3 bases: TGTGCCAGCAGCCAAAAGGGTGACTACTCTGGAAACACCATATATTTT. Its protein product is CASSQKGDYSGNTIYF.

This rearrangement joins TRBV27 to TRBJ2-1; 8 positions agree with TRBD2. Germline V gene data show CDR1 as MNHEY and CDR2 as SMNVEV (reference sequence). The CDR3 consists of 16 residues. Trimming at V came to 2 bases and at J to 9 bases, leaving 12 bases not matched to a gene. DNA of the CDR3: TGTGCCAGCAGTTTACTTCCGGGAGGGCGAGAGGCTGAGCAGTTCTTC. Translated: CASSLLPGGREAEQFF.

V is TRBV5-1 and J is TRBJ2-5, with 7 bases matching TRBD2. J lost 2 bases, V lost 1 base, and 5 bases had no gene match. CDR1 is SGHRS and CDR2 is YFSETQ in the germline V gene. CDR3 length: 15 residues. CDR3 in amino acids: CASSLSAGSQETQYF. The CDR3 DNA reads as TGCGCCAGCAGCTTGTCAGCGGGAAGTCAAGAGACCCAGTACTTC.

The V call is TRBV5-4, the J call TRBJ2-5, with TRBD2 identical over 8 bases. Trimming removed 3 bases from V and 5 bases from J; junction bases left unmatched: 6. The CDR3 consists of 14 residues. Germline values: CDR1 SGHNT, CDR2 YYREEE (reference sequence). DNA of the CDR3: TGTGCCAGCAGCTGGCGGGGGGCTAGGGAGACCCAGTACTTC. Translated: CASSWRGARETQYF.

The chain is built from TRBV3-1 (or the pseudogene TRBV3-2) and TRBJ2-5; 10 nucleotides match TRBD2. Germline V gene data show CDR1 as LGHDT and CDR2 as YNNKEL (reference sequence). The CDR3 consists of 16 residues. Trimming cost V 4 bases and J 3 bases; bases outside gene matches: 8. Here the CDR3 reads CASSRRGLAREETQYF. CDR3 bases: TGTGCCAGCAGCCGGCGGGGACTAGCGAGGGAAGAGACCCAGTACTTC.

CDR3 bases: TGTGCCAGCAGCGGCAGGGTCTATGGCTACACCTTC. Encoded protein: CASSGRVYGYTF. V usage is TRBV9 and J usage is TRBJ1-2; TRBD1 is a possible D gene (5 bases). Germline CDR1 SGDLS, CDR2 YYNGEE. V was trimmed by 3 bases and J by 4 bases, leaving 7 bases between them. The CDR3 is 12 amino acids.

The chain employs TRBV6-5 and TRBJ1-5; 11 nucleotides align to TRBD1. This CDR3 is 14 amino acids long. The germline CDR1 and CDR2 sequences are MNHEY and SVGAGI. V lost 6 bases, J lost 7 bases, and 5 bases stayed unmatched. The CDR3 nucleotides are TGTGCCAGCAGGAAGGACAGGGGGCACCAGCCCCAGCATTTT. Its protein is CASRKDRGHQPQHF.

J is TRBJ1-1 and V is TRBV19, with 7 positions matching TRBD1. The V and J ends lost 5 bases and 0 bases, in that order; junction bases with no gene match: 9. CDR1 LNHDA and CDR2 SQIVND come from the germline V gene (reference sequence). There are 16 residues in the CDR3. The CDR3 DNA reads as TGTGCCAGTAGTTCCGGTCCCGGGACAGTGAACACTGAAGCTTTCTTT. Its protein is CASSSGPGTVNTEAFF.

This clone was counted ten times or more. The chain joins TRBV5-6 to TRBJ1-1; D gene uncertain. Germline values: CDR1 SGHDT, CDR2 YYEEEE. The ends were cut back, 0 bases at V and 8 bases at J, with 11 bases in the middle. This CDR3 is built from 13 residues. The CDR3 reads CASSLVGQQEAFF. As DNA, the CDR3 is TGTGCCAGCAGCTTGGTAGGCCAGCAAGAAGCTTTCTTT.

The gene calls are TRBV28 and TRBJ1-1, with D possibly TRBD1 on 5 matching bases. Looked up from germline, CDR1 is MDHEN and CDR2 is SYDVKM. The ends were cut back, 5 bases at V and 10 bases at J, with 14 bases in the middle. The CDR3 runs 12 residues. The DNA of the CDR3 is TGTGCCAGCAGTGGTGGGGGTAAGGGAGCTTTCTTT. Its translation is CASSGGGKGAFF.

In this sample, this clone turned up once. The rearrangement links TRBV11-2 to TRBJ2-1; 9 positions match TRBD2. Per germline, CDR1 SGHAT and CDR2 FQNNGV. The CDR3 is 16 amino acids. Trimming removed 4 bases from V and 3 bases from J; junction bases left unmatched: 7. Written as DNA, the CDR3 is TGTGCCAGCAGCTCGCCACTAGCGGGTGTCTACAATGAGCAGTTCTTC. Translated, it gives CASSSPLAGVYNEQFF.

The chain uses TRBV27 and TRBJ2-1; 9 bases align to TRBD2. Losses at the gene ends were 3 bases for V and 2 bases for J; bases not matched to a gene: 2. The CDR3 totals 15 residues. Germline CDR1 and CDR2: MNHEY and SMNVEV (reference sequence). This CDR3 reads CASSFGLAPYNEQFF. In DNA form, the CDR3 reads TGTGCCAGCAGTTTTGGACTAGCGCCCTACAATGAGCAGTTCTTC.

The CDR3 sequence is CASSYPRGNRLEQFF. The CDR3 bases are TGTGCCAGCAGTTACCCCCGGGGAAATCGATTAGAGCAGTTCTTC. V is TRBV6-2 or TRBV6-3 and J is TRBJ2-1; tentative D call: TRBD2 (5 bases). V was pared by 2 bases and J by 10 bases, with 18 bases between. Looked up from germline, CDR1 is MNHEY and CDR2 is SVGEGT. CDR3 size: 15 residues.